These T cell receptor beta chains were read from a single sample in a study of OX40 agonist ivuxolimab in advanced cancers. Here immunoSEQ multiplex PCR was the method, and the copy in TCRdb shows in-frame clones only, minus some. The table has about 77,000 clones, about 85% seen once; the top ten hold 0.5% to 0.85%. Sequencing used CD4+ or CD8+ T cells sorted from blood, obtained in a trial of the OX40 agonist ivuxolimab. The receptors here all came from an adult with an advanced solid tumor such as melanoma, head and neck, liver or kidney cancer. Each CDR3 is given with its conserved first and last residue. The D gene is left open where the match is weak. Clone size, where shown, is once, few, many, or a class for clones that have expanded.

v_call	d_call	j_call	clone_size	cdr3_nt	cdr3_aa
TRBV7-3	TRBD1	TRBJ2-7	NA	TGTGCCAGCAGCTTTTTTCGACAGGGGAAATACTACGAGCAGTACTTC	CASSFFRQGKYYEQYF
TRBV7-7	TRBD2	TRBJ2-5	NA	TGTGCCAGCAGCTTAGTGGGACTAGCGGAAGAGACCCAGTACTTC	CASSLVGLAEETQYF
TRBV29-1	NA	TRBJ1-6	NA	TGCAGCGTCTCACAGGGAACGGGTAATTCACCCCTCCACTTT	CSVSQGTGNSPLHF
TRBV5-4	NA	TRBJ1-3	NA	TGTGCCACTACCCAAGGGTCTGGAAACACCATATATTTT	CATTQGSGNTIYF
TRBV19	NA	TRBJ1-4	NA	TGTGCCAGTAGTATAGAAAGCAGTAATGAAAAACTGTTTTTT	CASSIESSNEKLFF
TRBV2	NA	TRBJ2-7	NA	TGTGCCAGCAGTGATGACTCAAGGAAATACGAGCAGTACTTC	CASSDDSRKYEQYF
TRBV11-2	NA	TRBJ1-4	NA	TGTGCCAGCAGAAGACGCCCGGGTACTAATGAAAAACTGTTTTTT	CASRRRPGTNEKLFF
TRBV29-1	NA	TRBJ2-3	NA	TGCAGCGTCAGGGGAGGGCCGGGGTCCACAGATACGCAGTATTTT	CSVRGGPGSTDTQYF
TRBV6-5	NA	TRBJ1-4	NA	TGTGCCAGCAGTTACGGGGGGGCTAATTATGAAAAACTGTTTTTT	CASSYGGANYEKLFF
TRBV30	NA	TRBJ1-2	NA	TGTGCCTGGAGTCGGAGCAGTAACTATGGCTACACCTTC	CAWSRSSNYGYTF
TRBV10-3	NA	TRBJ2-1	NA	TGTGCCATCAGTGAGTCGGGTGCTCCCGTTTTCAATGAGCAGTTCTTC	CAISESGAPVFNEQFF
TRBV30	NA	TRBJ1-2	once	TGTGCCTGGAGTGTTCAAGGAGCTTTGGGCTCTGGCTACACCTTC	CAWSVQGALGSGYTF
TRBV11-1	NA	TRBJ2-5	few	TGTGCCAGCAGCTTGCGCGGAGTTAATATTATGGGGACCCAGTACTTC	CASSLRGVNIMGTQYF
TRBV10-3	TRBD1	TRBJ2-2	NA	TGTGCCATCAGGGGATCCGGGACAGGGGACACCGGGGAGCTGTTTTTT	CAIRGSGTGDTGELFF
TRBV4-1	TRBD1	TRBJ1-5	once	TGCGCCAGCAGCTCTCCGGGACAGGGGGGGAACAATCAGCCCCAGCATTTT	CASSSPGQGGNNQPQHF
TRBV30	TRBD1	TRBJ2-7	NA	TGTGCCTGGAGAATGCTCGGACAGGGGGGCTACGAGCAGTACTTC	CAWRMLGQGGYEQYF
TRBV7-9	TRBD1	TRBJ2-5	NA	TGTGCCAGCAGCCCCCGGGACAGGGTCGAGACCCAGTACTTC	CASSPRDRVETQYF
TRBV18	TRBD1	TRBJ1-5	NA	TGTGCCAGCTCGGCCGGACAGGATCAGCCCCAGCATTTT	CASSAGQDQPQHF
TRBV7-2	NA	TRBJ2-3	NA	TGTGCCAGCACTGCGGGGAGCAGCACAGATACGCAGTATTTT	CASTAGSSTDTQYF
TRBV2	TRBD1	TRBJ1-6	NA	TGTGCCAGCAGAAACCCGGGACAGGGATTCTATAATTCACCCCTCCACTTT	CASRNPGQGFYNSPLHF
TRBV7-2	NA	TRBJ1-2	NA	TGTGCCAGCAGCTTCCCGCGGGGTGGGAACGCCGGCTACACCTTC	CASSFPRGGNAGYTF
TRBV27	TRBD2	TRBJ2-7	NA	TGTGCCAGCAGTCCCGGTGCCGGGAGGAGCTCCTACGAGCAGTACTTC	CASSPGAGRSSYEQYF
TRBV19	TRBD2	TRBJ2-3	NA	TGTGCCAGTAGTCTCAACGGCGGGACTAACACAGATACGCAGTATTTT	CASSLNGGTNTDTQYF
TRBV10-3	NA	TRBJ1-6	many	TGTGCCATCAGTGCAGAACCCCTCTCGGAACCCCTCCACTTT	CAISAEPLSEPLHF
TRBV6-6	NA	TRBJ1-4	NA	TGTGCCAGCAGTTATAGTCAGGGTGGGGGTAATGAAAAACTGTTTTTT	CASSYSQGGGNEKLFF
TRBV5-4	NA	TRBJ1-6	NA	TGTGCCAGCAGCTTGTACAGTATGAGTTCACCCCTCCACTTT	CASSLYSMSSPLHF